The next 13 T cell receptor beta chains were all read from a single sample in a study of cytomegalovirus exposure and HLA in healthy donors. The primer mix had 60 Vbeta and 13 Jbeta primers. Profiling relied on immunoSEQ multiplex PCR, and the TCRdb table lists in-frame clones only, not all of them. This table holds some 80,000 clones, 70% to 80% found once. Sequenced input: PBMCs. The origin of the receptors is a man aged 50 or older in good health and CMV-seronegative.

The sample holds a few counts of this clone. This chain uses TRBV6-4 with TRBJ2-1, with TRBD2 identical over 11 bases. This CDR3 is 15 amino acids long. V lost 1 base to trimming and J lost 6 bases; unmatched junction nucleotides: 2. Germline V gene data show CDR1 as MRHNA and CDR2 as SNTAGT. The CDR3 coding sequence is TGTGCCAGCAGTGACTTTAGCGGGGGGGCCAATGAGCAGTTCTTC. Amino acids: CASSDFSGGANEQFF.

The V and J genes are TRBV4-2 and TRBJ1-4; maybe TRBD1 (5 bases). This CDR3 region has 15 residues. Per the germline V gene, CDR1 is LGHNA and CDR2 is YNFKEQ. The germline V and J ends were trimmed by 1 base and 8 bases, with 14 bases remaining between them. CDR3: CASSQGMGLGEKLFF. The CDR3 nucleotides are TGTGCCAGCAGCCAAGGAATGGGGCTCGGCGAAAAACTGTTTTTT.

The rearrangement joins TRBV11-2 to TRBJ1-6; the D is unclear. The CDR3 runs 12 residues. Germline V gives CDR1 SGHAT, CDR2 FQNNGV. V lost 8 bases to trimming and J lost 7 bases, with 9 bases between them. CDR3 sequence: CASRHPNSPLHF. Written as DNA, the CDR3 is TGTGCCAGCCGACACCCGAATTCACCCCTCCACTTT.

The CDR3 spells CAIQGAENEKLFF. The CDR3 bases are TGTGCCATACAGGGGGCAGAGAATGAAAAACTGTTTTTT. V and J are TRBV10-3 and TRBJ1-4, with TRBD1 matching 9 bases. Germline V gene data show CDR1 as ENHRY and CDR2 as SYGVKD. This CDR3 region has 13 residues. The J segment lost 5 bases and the V segment lost 9 bases, leaving 4 bases of the junction unmatched.

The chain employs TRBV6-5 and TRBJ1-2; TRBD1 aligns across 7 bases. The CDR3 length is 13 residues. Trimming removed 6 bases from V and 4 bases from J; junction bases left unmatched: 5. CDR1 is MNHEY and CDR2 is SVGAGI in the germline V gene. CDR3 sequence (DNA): TGTGCCAGCAGGACAGGGAGTGCCTATGGCTACACCTTC. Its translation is CASRTGSAYGYTF.

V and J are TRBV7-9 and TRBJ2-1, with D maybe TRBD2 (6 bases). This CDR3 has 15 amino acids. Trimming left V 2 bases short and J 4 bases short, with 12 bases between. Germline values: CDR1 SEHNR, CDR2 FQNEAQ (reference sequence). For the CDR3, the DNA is TGTGCCAGCAGCTTAAGCCCCGGGGGATACAATGAGCAGTTCTTC. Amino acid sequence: CASSLSPGGYNEQFF.

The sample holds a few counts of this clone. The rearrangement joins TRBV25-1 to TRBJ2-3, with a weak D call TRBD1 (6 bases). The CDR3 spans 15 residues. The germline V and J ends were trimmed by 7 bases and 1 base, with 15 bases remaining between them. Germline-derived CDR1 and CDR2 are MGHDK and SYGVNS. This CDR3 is CASNPDSSGTDTQYF. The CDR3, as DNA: TGTGCCAGCAACCCGGACAGTTCAGGCACAGATACGCAGTATTTT.

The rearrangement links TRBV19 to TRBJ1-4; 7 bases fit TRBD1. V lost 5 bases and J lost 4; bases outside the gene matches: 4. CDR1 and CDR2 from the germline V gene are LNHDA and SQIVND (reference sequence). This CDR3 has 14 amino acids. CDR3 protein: CASSPGQNNEKLFF. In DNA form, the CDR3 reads TGTGCCAGTAGTCCGGGACAGAATAATGAAAAACTGTTTTTT. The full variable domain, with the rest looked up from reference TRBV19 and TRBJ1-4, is DGGITQSPKYLFRKEGQNVTLSCEQNLNHDAMYWYRQDPGQGLRLIYYSQIVNDFQKGDIAEGYSVSREKKESFPLTVTSAQKNPTAFYLCASSPGQNNEKLFFGSGTQLSVL.

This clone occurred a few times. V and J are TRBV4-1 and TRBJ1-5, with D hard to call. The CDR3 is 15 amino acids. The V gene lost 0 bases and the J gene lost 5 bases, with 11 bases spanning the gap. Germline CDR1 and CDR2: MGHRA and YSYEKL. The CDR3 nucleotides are TGCGCCAGCAGCCAAGACGGGGTGGCTTATCAGCCCCAGCATTTT. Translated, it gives CASSQDGVAYQPQHF.

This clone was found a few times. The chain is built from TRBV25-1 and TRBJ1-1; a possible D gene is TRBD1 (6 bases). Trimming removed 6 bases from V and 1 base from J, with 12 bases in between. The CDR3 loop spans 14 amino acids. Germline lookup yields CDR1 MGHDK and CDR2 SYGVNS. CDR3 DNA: TGTGCCAGCAGCCCCACAGGGAGGAACACTGAAGCTTTCTTT. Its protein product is CASSPTGRNTEAFF.

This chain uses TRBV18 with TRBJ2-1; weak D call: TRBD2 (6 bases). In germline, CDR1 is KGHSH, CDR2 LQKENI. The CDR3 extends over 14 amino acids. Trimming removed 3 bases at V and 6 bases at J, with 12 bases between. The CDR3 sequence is CASSPGTPRNEQFF. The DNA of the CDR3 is TGTGCCAGCTCACCCGGGACTCCCCGCAATGAGCAGTTCTTC.

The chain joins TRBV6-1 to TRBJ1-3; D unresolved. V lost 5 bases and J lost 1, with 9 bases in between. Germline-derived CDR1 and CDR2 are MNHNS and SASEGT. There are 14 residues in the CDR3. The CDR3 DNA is TGTGCCAGCAGTATGGGAGGTTCTGGAAACACCATATATTTT. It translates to CASSMGGSGNTIYF.

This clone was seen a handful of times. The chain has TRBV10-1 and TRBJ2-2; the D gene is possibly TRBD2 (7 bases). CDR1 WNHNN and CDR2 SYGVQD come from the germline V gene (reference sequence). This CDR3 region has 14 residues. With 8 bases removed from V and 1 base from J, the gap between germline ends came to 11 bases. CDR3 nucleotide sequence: TGCGCCAGCCGAGGGGGGGTGAACACCGGGGAGCTGTTTTTT. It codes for CASRGGVNTGELFF.